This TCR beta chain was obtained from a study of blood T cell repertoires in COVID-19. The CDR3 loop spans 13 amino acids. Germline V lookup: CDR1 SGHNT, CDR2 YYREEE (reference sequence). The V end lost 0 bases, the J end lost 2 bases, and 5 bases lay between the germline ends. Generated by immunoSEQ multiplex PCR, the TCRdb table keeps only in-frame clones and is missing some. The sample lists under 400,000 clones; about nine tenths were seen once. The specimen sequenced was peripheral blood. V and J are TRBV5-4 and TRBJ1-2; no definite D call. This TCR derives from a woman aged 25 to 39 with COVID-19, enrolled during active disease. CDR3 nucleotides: TGTGCCAGCAGCTTGGCGGGAAACTATGGCTACACCTTC. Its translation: CASSLAGNYGYTF.